This T cell receptor (beta chain) derives from a study of CD8+CD57+ T cells in acquired aplastic anemia. In the case of this clonotype: Its antigen remains unknown.

This CDR3 is 13 amino acids long. CDR1 is SGHDT and CDR2 is YYEEEE in the germline V gene. With 7 bases clipped from V and 6 bases from J, the junction kept 8 bases outside the gene matches. The study's findings and limits: Almost 30 shared CD8+ CDR3s appeared highly expressed within patients' immunodominant clones.

Genomic DNA templated the TCR beta VDJ and CDR3 profiling. TCRdb reprocessed the reads with MiXCR, giving one entry per CDR3 protein. This sample has 100,000 to 150,000 distinct CDR3 sequences, with under 60% found just once. Those patients picked for sequencing had displayed CD8+CD57+ cell expansion on flow cytometry. Diagnosis of severe acquired aplastic anemia applied to all patients. The V gene is TRBV5-6, the J gene TRBJ2-7, with 9 positions matching TRBD1. This receptor was obtained from a human donor with aplastic anemia. The sample consisted of sorted CD4+, CD8+, or CD8+CD57+ T cells (not recorded which) from PBMCs. The CDR3 bases are TGTGCCAGCGGCGAACAGGGGGCAGGCGAGCAGTACTTC. Protein product: CASGEQGAGEQYF.